The clone carrying this T cell receptor (beta chain) was detected a few times. Its specificity is not known. The ends lost 5 bases at V and 1 base at J; junction bases unmatched: 2. In germline, CDR1 is SNHLY, CDR2 FYNNEI. The CDR3 runs 13 residues. RNA, once extracted, was reverse transcribed into cDNA for use as the sequencing template. Profiled with immunoSEQ multiplex PCR; TCRdb holds only in-frame clones, not every one. In the table there are hundreds of thousands of clones, 55% to 70% of which are singletons. This record comes from a study of CD8+ T cells in alopecia areata. Treatment defined: oral pan-JAK inhibitor, 5-10 mg twice daily. Broader study findings: Patients shared TCRs less clearly than mice did, possibly owing to HLA. Scalp samples also yield sequences of resident alphabeta T cells from normal skin. On tofacitinib, scalp clonality and expanded CD8+ clones among top 100 fell significantly.

The rearrangement links TRBV2 to TRBJ2-7; 7 bases align to TRBD1. This specimen consisted of CD4+ T cells sorted from blood, obtained at week 24, from a patient treated with tofacitinib. The clonotype originates from a human donor with alopecia areata. CDR3 DNA sequence: TGTGCCAGCAGTTCGGGACAGTCCTACGAGCAGTACTTC. This encodes CASSSGQSYEQYF.